One and the same sample provided the 22 T cell receptor beta chains below, sequenced in a study of shared clonotypes between healthy human individuals (TCRdb year 2020). For the CD8 naive samples, CD45RO-negative cells were positively selected for CCR7, yielding a CD45RA+CCR7+ population from which TemRA cells were excluded. Library prep was done by the immunoSEQ multiplex PCR assay. TCRdb limited this immuneACCESS table to in-frame rearrangements with V and J called. A share of clones is missing; checked studies link under half to unresolved V genes, and the rest is unexplained. For this sample there are roughly 2 million clones; around 96% appear just once. The ten largest clones add up to 1.1% of the sample. Material: naive CD8+ T cells sorted from blood. The cell subset or site label, as the study defines it: CD45RA+CCR7+. All receptors come from a man between 18 and 35 years old in good health.

This chain uses TRBV7-6 with TRBJ1-4; weak D call: TRBD1 (6 bases). CDR3 length: 15 residues. The germline V gene has CDR1 SGHVS and CDR2 FNYEAQ. V gave up 1 base and J gave up 4 bases, with 10 bases separating them. The CDR3 protein is CASSLEQGGNEKLFF. CDR3 in DNA: TGTGCCAGCAGCTTAGAACAGGGTGGTAATGAAAAACTGTTTTTT.

The J gene is TRBJ2-1, the V gene TRBV6-5; D unresolved. V lost 4 bases and J 0 bases, leaving 10 bases between the germline ends. Per the germline V gene, CDR1 is MNHEY and CDR2 is SVGAGI. The CDR3 sequence is 15 residues long. The CDR3 sequence: CASSFVTSSYNEQFF. In DNA, the CDR3 is TGTGCCAGCAGTTTCGTCACCAGCTCCTACAATGAGCAGTTCTTC.

This clone was counted between two and nine times. J is TRBJ1-1 and V is TRBV4-1, with D perhaps matching TRBD1 (5 bases). The CDR3 spans 12 residues. Germline V gives CDR1 MGHRA, CDR2 YSYEKL. Trimming shortened V by 7 bases and J by 2 bases, and 8 bases separated the two germline ends. CDR3 coding DNA: TGCGCCAGCACAAGGGGCAACACTGAAGCTTTCTTT. As protein: CASTRGNTEAFF.

V gene TRBV5-6 combines with J gene TRBJ2-3; 10 nucleotides line up with TRBD2. In germline, CDR1 is SGHDT, CDR2 YYEEEE. The ends lost 2 bases at V and 2 bases at J; junction bases unmatched: 5. This CDR3 spans 16 amino acids. For the CDR3, the DNA is TGTGCCAGCAGCTTCTGGACTAGCGGATTCACAGATACGCAGTATTTT. It codes for CASSFWTSGFTDTQYF.

V and J are TRBV27 and TRBJ1-2, with TRBD1 matching over 10 bases. Germline V gene data show CDR1 as MNHEY and CDR2 as SMNVEV (reference sequence). Trimming cost V 5 bases and J 2 bases; bases outside gene matches: 23. The CDR3 is 21 residues long. The CDR3 DNA reads as TGTGCCAGCAGTCCCCCAGTGGGTTTAGAAGGGACAGGGGATCCCAACTATGGCTACACCTTC. It specifies CASSPPVGLEGTGDPNYGYTF.

Only one count was recorded for this clone. The chain has TRBV5-6 and TRBJ2-5; a possible D gene is TRBD2 (5 bases). V shed 0 bases and J shed 5 bases, with 14 bases lying between them. Germline V gene lookup returns CDR1 SGHDT and CDR2 YYEEEE. The CDR3 consists of 15 residues. The CDR3 loop reads CASSLEDGESETQYF. Here the CDR3 DNA reads TGTGCCAGCAGCTTGGAAGACGGGGAAAGCGAGACCCAGTACTTC.

The chain uses TRBV4-3 and TRBJ2-7; D gene uncertain. Germline V gene data show CDR1 as LGHNA and CDR2 as YSLEER. The CDR3 is 16 residues long. Trimming removed 0 bases at V and 3 bases at J, with 15 bases between. The CDR3 protein is CASSQEPSPHRYEQYF. The CDR3 DNA is TGCGCCAGCAGCCAAGAACCCTCACCTCACCGCTACGAGCAGTACTTC.

In its sample, this clone was seen once. This sequence joins TRBV25-1 and TRBJ2-3; 8 bases match TRBD1. Trimming at V came to 7 bases and at J to 3 bases, leaving 6 bases not matched to a gene. The length of the CDR3 is 14 residues. The germline gives CDR1 MGHDK, CDR2 SYGVNS. The CDR3 sequence is CASTDREGTDTQYF. The CDR3 DNA is TGTGCCAGCACGGACAGGGAAGGTACAGATACGCAGTATTTT.

The rearrangement joins TRBV6-1 to TRBJ2-7, with TRBD2 identical over 7 bases. Germline CDR1 reads MNHNS; CDR2 reads SASEGT. This CDR3 has 15 residues. J was trimmed by 2 bases and V by 2 bases; bases with no gene match: 6. CDR3 DNA sequence: TGTGCCAGCAGTGAATACCAGCGGGGTGCCTACGAGCAGTACTTC. Amino acid sequence: CASSEYQRGAYEQYF.

This rearrangement joins TRBV10-2 to TRBJ1-2; 7 nucleotides agree with TRBD1. Germline CDR1 WSHSY, CDR2 SAAADI. Trimming removed 0 bases from V and 12 bases from J; junction bases left unmatched: 7. There are 13 residues in the CDR3. The CDR3 nucleotides are TGCGCCAGCAGTGAGTCACAGGGGATGTATCACACCTTC. The encoded protein is CASSESQGMYHTF.

CDR3 in amino acids: CASSPADENTEAFF. CDR3 bases: TGTGCCAGCAGTCCCGCAGACGAGAACACTGAAGCTTTCTTT. The gene calls are TRBV27 and TRBJ1-1; D gene unclear. Germline V CDR1 and CDR2: MNHEY, SMNVEV (reference sequence). CDR3 size: 14 residues. V gave up 5 bases and J gave up 1 base, with 11 bases separating them.

To note about this clone: Just one base apart from a much larger clone, this may be a read error. This sample also contains other DNA sequences that code for the same CDR3. The V gene is TRBV6-5, the J gene TRBJ2-1; D gene ambiguous. The CDR3 runs to 11 residues. V shed 2 bases and J shed 8 bases, with 4 bases lying between them. Looked up from germline, CDR1 is MNHEY and CDR2 is SVGAGI. The DNA for the CDR3 is TGTGCCAGCAGTTACGGGTATGAGCAGTTCTTC. It translates to CASSYGYEQFF.

The V and J genes are TRBV2 and TRBJ2-1; the D gene is possibly TRBD2 (6 bases). Germline-derived CDR1 and CDR2 are SNHLY and FYNNEI. The CDR3 consists of 17 residues. Trimming stripped 6 bases from V and 4 bases from J, with 22 bases between. The CDR3 nucleotides are TGTGCCAGCAGCCTTACCCCCCTCGGGGGACCATACAATGAGCAGTTCTTC. This translates into CASSLTPLGGPYNEQFF.

The genes are TRBV4-3 and TRBJ2-7; no clear D gene. Germline loops: CDR1 LGHNA, CDR2 YSLEER. V lost 4 bases and J lost 0, with 13 bases in between. This CDR3 contains 15 residues. The CDR3 sequence: CASSPFAADSYEQYF. CDR3 nucleotides: TGCGCCAGCAGCCCCTTCGCGGCGGACTCCTACGAGCAGTACTTC.

The chain uses TRBV2 and TRBJ2-7; possibly TRBD2 for D (6 bases). The germline V and J ends were trimmed by 7 bases and 1 base, with 14 bases remaining between them. CDR1 is SNHLY, CDR2 FYNNEI, per germline. The CDR3 is made up of 14 amino acids. The CDR3 region is CASMAIAASYEQYF. The CDR3 DNA sequence: TGTGCCAGCATGGCGATAGCGGCTTCCTACGAGCAGTACTTC.

About this clone itself: The junction differs from germline at one of its ends, possibly a read error. The same CDR3 is also encoded by other DNA sequences in this sample. The CDR3 nucleotides read TGCAGCGTTGAAGACCTAAGGGACAGGGTCGCCTATGAGCAGTACTTC. Amino acids: CSVEDLRDRVAYEQYF. This rearrangement joins TRBV29-1 to TRBJ2-7, with TRBD1 matching 9 bases. Germline V lookup: CDR1 SQVTM, CDR2 ANQGSEA. This CDR3 has 16 residues.

The rearrangement uses TRBV5-6 and TRBJ2-1, with D unclear. CDR3 length equals 12 residues. V was clipped by 2 bases and J by 3 bases, with 3 bases between them. CDR1 SGHDT and CDR2 YYEEEE come from the germline V gene. CDR3 protein: CASSFRYNEQFF. In DNA form, the CDR3 reads TGTGCCAGCAGCTTCCGCTACAATGAGCAGTTCTTC.

V gene TRBV5-4 combines with J gene TRBJ2-3, with TRBD1 identical over 7 bases. Germline V gene sequence: CDR1 SGHNT, CDR2 YYREEE (reference sequence). V lost 4 bases and J lost 4; bases outside the gene matches: 9. CDR3 length: 15 residues. The CDR3, as DNA: TGTGCCAGCAGCATCTTCGGGACAGAAGCAGATACGCAGTATTTT. It yields the protein CASSIFGTEADTQYF.

CDR3 coding DNA: TGTGCCAGCAGTTCCCCGGGACAGGGGGCTGACAATGAGCAGTTCTTC. Translated: CASSSPGQGADNEQFF. The chain uses TRBV28 and TRBJ2-1; 12 bases align to TRBD1. Per the germline V gene, CDR1 is MDHEN and CDR2 is SYDVKM. The V segment lost 4 bases and the J segment 5 bases; nucleotides outside the gene matches: 6. This CDR3 is built from 16 residues.

This chain joins TRBV11-2 and TRBJ1-1, with TRBD1 matching 10 bases. With 7 bases clipped from V and 4 bases from J, the junction kept 15 bases outside the gene matches. Germline loops: CDR1 SGHAT, CDR2 FQNNGV. The CDR3 covers 17 residues. The CDR3 loop is CASTFSGLGQGSTEAFF. The CDR3 bases are TGTGCCAGCACTTTCTCAGGATTGGGACAGGGGAGCACTGAAGCTTTCTTT.

Note on this clone: Since a much larger clone is just one base distant, this may be a read error. The chain joins TRBV5-6 to TRBJ1-1, with 8 bases matching TRBD1. This CDR3 spans 14 amino acids. The V gene end was trimmed by 0 bases and the J gene end by 3 bases; junction bases not matched to a gene: 1. Germline assignment: CDR1 SGHDT and CDR2 YYEEEE. CDR3 protein: CASSLGTGYTEAFF. In DNA, the CDR3 is TGTGCCAGCAGCTTGGGGACAGGGTACACTGAAGCTTTCTTT.

This chain connects TRBV2 to TRBJ1-1; the D gene is possibly TRBD1 (6 bases). The CDR3 is 12 residues long. From germline, CDR1 is SNHLY and CDR2 FYNNEI. The V and J ends lost 6 bases and 7 bases respectively, with 12 bases between them. The CDR3 loop is CASRIQGLEAFF. The CDR3 DNA is TGTGCCAGCAGGATCCAGGGGCTTGAAGCTTTCTTT.